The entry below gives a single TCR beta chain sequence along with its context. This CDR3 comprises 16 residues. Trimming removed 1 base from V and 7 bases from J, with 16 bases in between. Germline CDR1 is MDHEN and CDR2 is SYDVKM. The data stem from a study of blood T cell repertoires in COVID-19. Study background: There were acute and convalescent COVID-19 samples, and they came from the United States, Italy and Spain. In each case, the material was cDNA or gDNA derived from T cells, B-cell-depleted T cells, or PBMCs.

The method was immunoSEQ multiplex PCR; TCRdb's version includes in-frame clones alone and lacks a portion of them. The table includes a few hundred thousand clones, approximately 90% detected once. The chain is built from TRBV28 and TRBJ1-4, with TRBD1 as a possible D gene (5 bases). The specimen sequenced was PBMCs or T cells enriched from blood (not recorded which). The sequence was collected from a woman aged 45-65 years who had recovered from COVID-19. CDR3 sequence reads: CASSLLGQSGREKLFF. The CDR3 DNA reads TGTGCCAGCAGTTTATTGGGGCAGTCCGGGCGTGAAAAACTGTTTTTT.